A single sample gave rise to the 2 T cell receptor beta chains below, sequenced in a study of spatial heterogeneity in lung cancer. TCRdb passed the 5' RACE reads through MiXCR, listing each CDR3 protein once. The sample records more than 30,000 distinct CDR3 sequences, 5.8% being singletons. The time point denotes: sample taken at primary tumor resection. The input material, whole RNA from tumor, nontumor lung or frozen PBMC, was sequenced unsorted. The sample in question was PBMCs, obtained at surgery. The receptor source for this set is a male donor with early-stage non-small cell lung cancer.

This sequence joins TRBV4-3 and TRBJ1-6; D ambiguous. Per the germline V gene, CDR1 is LGHNA and CDR2 is YSLEER. V shed 3 bases and J shed 8 bases, with 11 bases lying between them. The length of the CDR3 is 14 residues. The CDR3 bases are TGCGCCAGCAGCCACCGCGGACCTTATTCACCCCTCCACTTT. This gives the protein CASSHRGPYSPLHF.

In its sample, this clonotype was seen many times. V usage is TRBV14 and J usage is TRBJ1-4, with D tentatively TRBD1 (5 bases). CDR1 is SGHDN and CDR2 is FVKESK in the germline V gene. There are 16 residues in the CDR3. V dropped 0 bases and J dropped 3 bases, with 11 bases sitting between them. CDR3 bases: TGTGCCAGCAGCCAAGATCAAGGGGTGGCTAATGAAAAACTGTTTTTT. Translated: CASSQDQGVANEKLFF.